The 21 T cell receptor beta chains presented below share a single source sample, sequenced in a study of long-term antiretroviral therapy in people with HIV (dated 2022 in TCRdb). The immunoSEQ hsTCRB v3.0 assay was used at survey level resolution to sequence the TRB variable region. TCRdb took over this immuneACCESS table, retaining in-frame rearrangements with V and J assigned. Such tables are incomplete; in checked studies, under half of the missing clones stem from an unresolved V gene, and the remainder is unexplained. In all, the sample holds over 40,000 clones, and about 94% of those were seen once. Together, the top ten hold roughly 2.2% of the sample. Source: unsorted PBMCs, taken around 9.2 years after starting antiretroviral therapy. All receptors come from a man aged 30-40 years with HIV.

This rearrangement joins TRBV11-2 to TRBJ1-1, with TRBD1 matching 8 bases. V shed 3 bases and J 2 bases; nucleotides not matched to a gene: 8. Germline loops: CDR1 SGHAT, CDR2 FQNNGV. CDR3 length equals 16 residues. CDR3 sequence reads: CASSLLETGDNTEAFF. For the CDR3, the DNA is TGTGCCAGCAGCTTGTTGGAGACAGGGGATAACACTGAAGCTTTCTTT.

This clone was seen a single time. This sequence joins TRBV7-9 and TRBJ1-4; D is unclear. Trimming took 1 base from V and 0 from J, leaving 6 bases between them. The CDR3 has 15 residues. Germline V lookup: CDR1 SEHNR, CDR2 FQNEAQ (reference sequence). CDR3 coding DNA: TGTGCCAGCAGCTTAGAGGGAGCAACTAATGAAAAACTGTTTTTT. Amino acids: CASSLEGATNEKLFF.

The chain uses TRBV9 and TRBJ1-1, with 11 bases that match TRBD1. There are 13 residues in the CDR3. V gave up 4 bases and J gave up 7 bases; unmatched junction bases: 3. Germline CDR1 SGDLS, CDR2 YYNGEE. The DNA for the CDR3 is TGTGCCAGCAGCCCCGGGACAGGGGGTGAAGCTTTCTTT. Translating it yields CASSPGTGGEAFF.

The chain combines TRBV7-2 with TRBJ1-1; perhaps TRBD1 as D (6 bases). V was clipped by 4 bases and J by 7 bases, with 10 bases between them. Germline V gene sequence: CDR1 SGHTA, CDR2 FQGNSA. The CDR3 runs 12 residues. This CDR3 reads CASSSIRGEAFF. The CDR3 region has the DNA TGTGCCAGCAGCTCTATCAGGGGTGAAGCTTTCTTT.

This chain links TRBV13 with TRBJ2-3, with a possible D match to TRBD1 (5 bases). Germline loops: CDR1 PRHDT, CDR2 FYEKMQ (reference sequence). This CDR3 spans 16 amino acids. Deletions cut 5 bases from V and 3 bases from J, with 18 bases between. The CDR3 DNA reads TGTGCCAGCAGCCGCAGGCCAGGGATTTTAACAGATACGCAGTATTTT. Its protein is CASSRRPGILTDTQYF.

This clone occurred a few times. The chain combines TRBV25-1 with TRBJ1-6; no clear D. CDR1 and CDR2 from the germline V gene are MGHDK and SYGVNS. The CDR3 loop spans 15 amino acids. Trimming stripped 2 bases from V and 9 bases from J, with 14 bases between. CDR3 region: CASSESLFGVSPLHF. The DNA of the CDR3 is TGTGCCAGCAGTGAAAGTTTATTTGGCGTTTCACCCCTCCACTTT.

The chain recombines TRBV2 with TRBJ1-2, with 9 nucleotides matching TRBD1. The junction had 15 bases not matched to a gene; V was cut back by 7 bases and J by 3 bases. Germline CDR1 SNHLY, CDR2 FYNNEI. The CDR3 consists of 17 residues. CDR3 amino acids: CASNTPGTGPLDYGYTF. The CDR3 DNA is TGTGCCAGCAATACTCCCGGGACAGGGCCCCTAGACTATGGCTACACCTTC.

This chain connects TRBV4-1 to TRBJ1-1, with 7 bases matching TRBD1. CDR1 and CDR2 from the germline V gene are MGHRA and YSYEKL. The length of the CDR3 is 15 residues. V shed 4 bases, J shed 1 base, and the junction held 6 bases outside the gene matches. For the CDR3, the DNA is TGCGCCAGCAGCCCTCAGACAGGGCGGAACACTGAAGCTTTCTTT. Its translation is CASSPQTGRNTEAFF.

The chain carries TRBV6-1 and TRBJ1-2; no reliable D call. The CDR3 is made up of 15 amino acids. The ends were cut back, 2 bases at V and 8 bases at J, with 18 bases in the middle. Germline V gene data show CDR1 as MNHNS and CDR2 as SASEGT. The CDR3 here is CASSERGTRGWGYTF. DNA of the CDR3: TGTGCCAGCAGTGAACGCGGCACCCGGGGATGGGGCTACACCTTC.

The chain is built from TRBV28 and TRBJ1-5, with 8 bases aligning to TRBD1. This CDR3 contains 15 residues. Trimming took 3 bases from V and 3 from J; bases not matched to a gene: 4. Per germline, CDR1 MDHEN and CDR2 SYDVKM. The DNA of the CDR3 is TGTGCCAGCAGTTTCACAGGGGGGTTCAATCAGCCCCAGCATTTT. It yields the protein CASSFTGGFNQPQHF. Complete variable domain (other parts from reference TRBV28 and TRBJ1-5): DVKVTQSSRYLVKRTGEKVFLECVQDMDHENMFWYRQDPGLGLRLIYFSYDVKMKEKGDIPEGYSVSREKKERFSLILESASTNQTSMYLCASSFTGGFNQPQHFGDGTRLSIL.

This chain uses TRBV18 with TRBJ1-4, with 10 nucleotides matching TRBD1. Trimming took 6 bases from V and 8 from J; bases not matched to a gene: 6. The CDR3 runs to 14 residues. Germline CDR1 is KGHSH and CDR2 is LQKENI. CDR3 amino acids: CASSRDRGGEKLFF. CDR3 nucleotide sequence: TGTGCCAGCTCGCGGGACAGGGGAGGCGAAAAACTGTTTTTT.

This clone came up once. This chain uses TRBV7-6 with TRBJ1-2, with 9 nucleotides matching TRBD1. This CDR3 contains 13 residues. Germline loops: CDR1 SGHVS, CDR2 FNYEAQ. Trimming took 4 bases from V and 4 from J; bases not matched to a gene: 1. The CDR3 spells CASSSTGGYGYTF. Written as DNA, the CDR3 is TGTGCCAGCAGCTCGACAGGGGGCTATGGCTACACCTTC.

The chain combines TRBV9 with TRBJ1-4; D gene uncertain. Trimming took off 0 bases at V and 5 bases at J, with 5 bases between the two ends. CDR1 and CDR2 from the germline V gene are SGDLS and YYNGEE. This CDR3 is 13 amino acids long. The CDR3 nucleotides are TGTGCCAGCAGCGTAGCCCTAAATGAAAAACTGTTTTTT. Amino acid sequence: CASSVALNEKLFF.

V usage is TRBV5-1 and J usage is TRBJ1-1; D is undetermined. Trimming pared 0 bases from V and 1 base from J, leaving 7 bases between. Germline CDR1 reads SGHRS; CDR2 reads YFSETQ. The CDR3 covers 14 residues. The CDR3 nucleotides read TGCGCCAGCAGCTTGGCTTTAGGGAACACTGAAGCTTTCTTT. Translating it yields CASSLALGNTEAFF.

This rearrangement joins TRBV27 to TRBJ2-1, with 7 nucleotides matching TRBD1. The V gene end was trimmed by 6 bases and the J gene end by 3 bases; junction bases not matched to a gene: 11. The CDR3 has 16 residues. Germline CDR1 and CDR2: MNHEY and SMNVEV (reference sequence). The CDR3 sequence: CASSPGTASFYNEQFF. Written as DNA, the CDR3 is TGTGCCAGCAGCCCCGGGACAGCAAGTTTCTACAATGAGCAGTTCTTC.

This clone was observed once. This chain joins TRBV7-2 and TRBJ1-1; D gene ambiguous. Germline lookup yields CDR1 SGHTA and CDR2 FQGNSA. Trimming shortened V by 1 base and J by 11 bases, and 5 bases separated the two germline ends. The CDR3 runs 10 residues. CDR3: CASSLGGAFF. The CDR3 DNA reads TGTGCCAGCAGCTTAGGTGGCGCTTTCTTT. Full variable domain (missing parts from reference TRBV7-2 and TRBJ1-1): GAGVSQSPSNKVTEKGKDVELRCDPISGHTALYWYRQSLGQGLEFLIYFQGNSAPDKSGLPSDRFSAERTGGSVSTLTIQRTQQEDSAVYLCASSLGGAFFGQGTRLTVV.

The rearrangement links TRBV19 to TRBJ2-7; possibly TRBD2 for D (5 bases). This CDR3 spans 14 amino acids. CDR1 LNHDA and CDR2 SQIVND come from the germline V gene (reference sequence). Trimming took 2 bases from V and 5 from J, leaving 13 bases between them. Written as DNA, the CDR3 is TGTGCCAGTAGTATAAGTAGCGAGGCCCACGAGCAGTACTTC. As protein: CASSISSEAHEQYF.

The chain joins TRBV7-9 to TRBJ2-5; 8 bases agree with TRBD1. The CDR3 extends over 15 amino acids. J lost 5 bases, V lost 1 base, and 6 bases had no gene match. Per the germline V gene, CDR1 is SEHNR and CDR2 is FQNEAQ (reference sequence). The CDR3 coding sequence is TGTGCCAGCAGCTTAGAGGCAGGGGGCTGGGAGACCCAGTACTTC. Translation: CASSLEAGGWETQYF.

The chain carries TRBV6-6 and TRBJ2-7, with TRBD1 as a possible D gene (6 bases). V lost 2 bases and J lost 7, with 12 bases in between. Germline CDR1 is MNHNY and CDR2 is SVGAGI (reference sequence). This CDR3 contains 13 residues. CDR3 DNA sequence: TGTGCCAGCAGTTACAACAGGGTGGGAGAGCAGTACGTC. Its protein product is CASSYNRVGEQYV.

The chain recombines TRBV9 with TRBJ2-1; 7 nucleotides match TRBD1. CDR1 is SGDLS and CDR2 is YYNGEE in the germline V gene. With 6 bases clipped from V and 6 bases from J, the junction kept 12 bases outside the gene matches. The CDR3 spans 15 residues. The CDR3 sequence is CASTAPGTAFNEQFF. As DNA, the CDR3 is TGTGCCAGCACCGCTCCCGGGACAGCTTTCAATGAGCAGTTCTTC.

V is TRBV5-1 and J is TRBJ2-4; D may be TRBD1 (5 bases). The germline gives CDR1 SGHRS, CDR2 YFSETQ. The CDR3 consists of 13 residues. The V end was cut by 4 bases, the J end by 8 bases, with 13 bases between. CDR3 coding DNA: TGCGCCAGCAGCCCGCAGGGCGGAGACATTCAGTACTTC. Translation gives CASSPQGGDIQYF.